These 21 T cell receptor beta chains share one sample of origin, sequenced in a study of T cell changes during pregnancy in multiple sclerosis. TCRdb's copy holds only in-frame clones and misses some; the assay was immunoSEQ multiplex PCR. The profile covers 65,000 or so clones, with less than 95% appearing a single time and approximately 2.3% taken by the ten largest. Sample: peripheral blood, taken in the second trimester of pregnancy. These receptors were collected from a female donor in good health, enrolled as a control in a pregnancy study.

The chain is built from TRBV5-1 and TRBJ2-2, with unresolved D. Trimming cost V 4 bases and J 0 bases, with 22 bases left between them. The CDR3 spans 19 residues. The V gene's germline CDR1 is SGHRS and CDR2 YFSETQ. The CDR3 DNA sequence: TGCGCCAGCAGCCACGATATGAGACCCGGGTTTACGAACACCGGGGAGCTGTTTTTT. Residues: CASSHDMRPGFTNTGELFF.

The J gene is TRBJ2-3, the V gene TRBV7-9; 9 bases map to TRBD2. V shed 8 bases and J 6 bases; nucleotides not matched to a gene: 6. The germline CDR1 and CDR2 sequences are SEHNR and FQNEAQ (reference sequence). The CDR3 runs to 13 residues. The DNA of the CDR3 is TGTGCCAGCGGGCTAGCGGGGATGGATACGCAGTATTTT. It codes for CASGLAGMDTQYF.

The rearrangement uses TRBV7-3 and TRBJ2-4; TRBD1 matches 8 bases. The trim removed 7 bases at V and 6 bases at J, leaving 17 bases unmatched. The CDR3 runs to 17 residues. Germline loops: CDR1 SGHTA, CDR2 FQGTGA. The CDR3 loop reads CASILIYRGSARNIQYF. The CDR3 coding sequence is TGTGCCAGCATCCTAATTTACAGGGGGTCGGCTAGAAACATTCAGTACTTC.

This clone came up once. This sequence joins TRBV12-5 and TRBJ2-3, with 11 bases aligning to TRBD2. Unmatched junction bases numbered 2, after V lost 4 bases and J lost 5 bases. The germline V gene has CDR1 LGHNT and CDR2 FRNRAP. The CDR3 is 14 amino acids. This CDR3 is CASGSGTSGDTQYF. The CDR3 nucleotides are TGTGCTAGTGGTTCCGGGACTAGCGGAGATACGCAGTATTTT.

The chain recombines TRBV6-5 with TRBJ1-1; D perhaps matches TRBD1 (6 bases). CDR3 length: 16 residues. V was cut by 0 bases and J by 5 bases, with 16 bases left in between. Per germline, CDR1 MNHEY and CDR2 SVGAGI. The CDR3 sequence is CASSYSSTGKRTEAFF. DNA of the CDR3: TGTGCCAGCAGTTACTCCTCCACAGGGAAGAGGACTGAAGCTTTCTTT.

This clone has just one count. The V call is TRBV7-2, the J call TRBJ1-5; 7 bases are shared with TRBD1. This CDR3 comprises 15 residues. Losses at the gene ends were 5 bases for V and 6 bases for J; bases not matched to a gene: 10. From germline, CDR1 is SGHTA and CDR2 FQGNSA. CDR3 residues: CASSHAKGAGQPQHF. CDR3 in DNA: TGTGCCAGCAGCCATGCGAAGGGGGCTGGTCAGCCCCAGCATTTT.

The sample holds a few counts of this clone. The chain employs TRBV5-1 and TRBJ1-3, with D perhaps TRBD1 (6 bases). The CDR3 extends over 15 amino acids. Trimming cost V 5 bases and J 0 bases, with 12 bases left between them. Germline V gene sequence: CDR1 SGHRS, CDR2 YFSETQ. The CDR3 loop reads CASSPTGTSGNTIYF. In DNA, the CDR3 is TGCGCCAGCAGTCCCACAGGGACCTCTGGAAACACCATATATTTT.

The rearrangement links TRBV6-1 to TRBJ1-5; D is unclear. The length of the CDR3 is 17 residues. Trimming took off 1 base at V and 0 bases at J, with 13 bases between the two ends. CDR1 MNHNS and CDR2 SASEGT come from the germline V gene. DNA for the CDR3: TGTGCCAGCAGTGAAGGCCGGCAGGTCAATAGCAATCAGCCCCAGCATTTT. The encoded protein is CASSEGRQVNSNQPQHF.

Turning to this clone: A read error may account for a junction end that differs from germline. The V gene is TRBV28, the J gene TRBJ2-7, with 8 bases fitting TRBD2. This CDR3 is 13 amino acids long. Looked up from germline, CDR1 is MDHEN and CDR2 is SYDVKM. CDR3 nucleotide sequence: TGTGCCAGCAGTCCGATAACCGGGACTAGAAGCGACTTC. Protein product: CASSPITGTRSDF.

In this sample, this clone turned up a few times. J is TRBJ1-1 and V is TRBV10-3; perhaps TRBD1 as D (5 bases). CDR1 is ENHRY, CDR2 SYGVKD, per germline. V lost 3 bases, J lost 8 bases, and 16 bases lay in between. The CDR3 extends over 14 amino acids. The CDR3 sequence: CAISDPGLPQEAFF. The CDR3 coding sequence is TGTGCCATCAGTGACCCGGGACTTCCCCAGGAAGCTTTCTTT.

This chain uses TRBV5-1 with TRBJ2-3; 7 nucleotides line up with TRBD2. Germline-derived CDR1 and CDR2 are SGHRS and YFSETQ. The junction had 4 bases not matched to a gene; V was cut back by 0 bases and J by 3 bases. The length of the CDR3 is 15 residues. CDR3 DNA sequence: TGCGCCAGCAGCTTGGCCGGGGGGTGGACAGATACGCAGTATTTT. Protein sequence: CASSLAGGWTDTQYF.

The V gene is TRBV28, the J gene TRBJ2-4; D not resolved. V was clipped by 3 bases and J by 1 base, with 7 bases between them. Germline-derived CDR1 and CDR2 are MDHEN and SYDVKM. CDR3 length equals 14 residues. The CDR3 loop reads CASSLSMAKNIQYF. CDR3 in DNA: TGTGCCAGCAGTTTGTCAATGGCCAAAAACATTCAGTACTTC. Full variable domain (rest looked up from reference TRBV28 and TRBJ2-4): DVKVTQSSRYLVKRTGEKVFLECVQDMDHENMFWYRQDPGLGLRLIYFSYDVKMKEKGDIPEGYSVSREKKERFSLILESASTNQTSMYLCASSLSMAKNIQYFGAGTRLSVL.

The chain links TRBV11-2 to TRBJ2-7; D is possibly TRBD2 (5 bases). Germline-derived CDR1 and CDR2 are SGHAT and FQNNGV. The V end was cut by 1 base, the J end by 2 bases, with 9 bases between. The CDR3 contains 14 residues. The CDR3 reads CASSLGEGTYEQYF. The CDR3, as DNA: TGTGCCAGCAGCTTAGGTGAGGGCACCTACGAGCAGTACTTC.

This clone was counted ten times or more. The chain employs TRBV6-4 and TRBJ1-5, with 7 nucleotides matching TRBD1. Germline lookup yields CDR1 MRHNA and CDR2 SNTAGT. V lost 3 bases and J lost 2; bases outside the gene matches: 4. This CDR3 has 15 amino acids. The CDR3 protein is CASSESTGGNQPQHF. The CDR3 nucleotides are TGTGCCAGCAGTGAATCCACAGGGGGCAATCAGCCCCAGCATTTT.

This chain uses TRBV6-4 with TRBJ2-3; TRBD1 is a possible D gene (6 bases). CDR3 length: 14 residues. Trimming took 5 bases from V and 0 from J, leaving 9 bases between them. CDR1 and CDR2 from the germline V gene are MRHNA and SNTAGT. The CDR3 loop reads CASSWTASTDTQYF. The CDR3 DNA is TGTGCCAGCAGTTGGACAGCTAGCACAGATACGCAGTATTTT.

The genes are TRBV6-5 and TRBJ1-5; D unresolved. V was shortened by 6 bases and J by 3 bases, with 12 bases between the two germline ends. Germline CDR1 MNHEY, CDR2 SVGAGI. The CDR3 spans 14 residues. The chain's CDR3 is CASSLRRTNQPQHF. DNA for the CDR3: TGTGCCAGCAGCTTACGGAGGACCAATCAGCCCCAGCATTTT.

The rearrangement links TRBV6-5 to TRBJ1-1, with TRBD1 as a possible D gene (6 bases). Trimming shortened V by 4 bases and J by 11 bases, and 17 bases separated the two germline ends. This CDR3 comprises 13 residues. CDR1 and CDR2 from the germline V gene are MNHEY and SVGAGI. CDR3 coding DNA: TGTGCCAGCAGTTCCATTAGTCAGGGGACGGCTTTCTTT. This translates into CASSSISQGTAFF.

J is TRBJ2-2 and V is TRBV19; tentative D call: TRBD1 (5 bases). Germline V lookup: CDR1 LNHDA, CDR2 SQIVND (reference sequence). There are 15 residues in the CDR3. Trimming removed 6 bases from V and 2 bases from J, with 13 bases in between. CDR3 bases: TGTGCCAGTAGCTCAGGGTCCCGAAACACCGGGGAGCTGTTTTTT. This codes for CASSSGSRNTGELFF.

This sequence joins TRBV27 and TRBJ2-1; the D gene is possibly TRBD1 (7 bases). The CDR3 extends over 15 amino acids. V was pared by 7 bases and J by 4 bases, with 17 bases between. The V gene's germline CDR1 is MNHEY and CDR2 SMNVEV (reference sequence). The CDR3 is CASNPRGTVYNEQFF. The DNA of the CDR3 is TGTGCCAGCAACCCCCGGGGGACAGTTTACAATGAGCAGTTCTTC.

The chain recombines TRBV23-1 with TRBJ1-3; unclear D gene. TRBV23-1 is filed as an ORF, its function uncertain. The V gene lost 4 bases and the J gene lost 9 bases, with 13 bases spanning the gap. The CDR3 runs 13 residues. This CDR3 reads CASSPKYWSTIYF. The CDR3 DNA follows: TGCGCCAGCAGTCCCAAATACTGGAGCACCATATATTTT.

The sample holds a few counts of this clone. The CDR3, as DNA: TGTGCCAGCAGCGTAGACAGGGGAAACACCATATATTTT. Protein: CASSVDRGNTIYF. V is TRBV9 and J is TRBJ1-3, with a weak D call TRBD1 (5 bases). CDR3 length: 13 residues. V lost 0 bases to trimming and J lost 4 bases, with 5 bases between them. Germline CDR1 SGDLS, CDR2 YYNGEE.